The T cell receptor beta chain described here comes from a study of cytomegalovirus exposure and HLA in healthy donors. About the study: There were 85 million or so unique TCRs (from HLA-typed donors) in an early data release. Study-level points and caveats: Presence/absence analyses assumed roughly uniform sequencing depth across donors, which may not hold. The authors considered a cluster of highly shared sequence variants likely to be a sequencing artifact. Rates of TCR association differed by HLA locus in a later analysis, with DRB1 highest and HLA-C lowest.

The PCR employed 60 Vbeta primers together with 13 Jbeta primers. Generated by immunoSEQ multiplex PCR, the TCRdb table keeps only in-frame clones and is missing some. This table lists 150,000 to 200,000 clones. V lost 5 bases and J lost 8, with 16 bases in between. The CDR3 is 14 residues long. CDR1 and CDR2 (germline): MNHEY, SMNVEV (reference sequence). Turning to this clone: Antigen: not known.

The specimen was PBMCs. This chain uses TRBV27 with TRBJ1-3; no definite D call. This TCR derives from a boy aged 5 to 17 in good health and CMV-seronegative. CDR3 protein: CASSRQTESDTIYF. In DNA form, the CDR3 reads TGTGCCAGCAGTCGCCAAACCGAGAGTGACACCATATATTTT.